This T cell receptor beta chain is drawn from a study of blood T cell repertoires in COVID-19. Looking at the study overall: COVID-19 samples from acute and convalescent phases originated in the United States, Italy and Spain. The cDNA or gDNA used as material had been derived from T cells, B-cell-depleted T cells, or PBMCs.

Original data processing: Reference gene primer amplification gave nucleated cell count estimates. Method: immunoSEQ multiplex PCR; TCRdb's copy keeps in-frame clones and lacks some. That table is the source of V, J and clone size, and D and trimming were worked out from the DNA. Of 350,000 to 500,000 clones listed, 88% are singletons. The CDR3 has 14 residues. The germline gives CDR1 MDHEN, CDR2 SYDVKM. V lost 6 bases and J 4 bases, leaving 13 bases between the germline ends. Adults between roughly 18 and 95 years of age took part from 20 to 25 US areas. The TCR was taken from a woman in her late teens or twenties who had been exposed to COVID-19. The rearrangement uses TRBV28 and TRBJ1-5; TRBD1 is a possible D gene (6 bases). Sequenced material: PBMCs or T cells enriched from blood (not recorded which). In DNA form, the CDR3 reads TGTGCCAGCAGGCCCGGGACACCAAATCAGCCCCAGCATTTT. Translation: CASRPGTPNQPQHF.